The TCR beta chain described here comes from a study of cytomegalovirus exposure and HLA in healthy donors. Trimming took 1 base from V and 0 from J, leaving 10 bases between them. Germline V gene lookup returns CDR1 SGHTA and CDR2 FQGNSA. The CDR3 has 15 residues. Healthy bone marrow donors made up the donor group. The PCR made use of 60 Vbeta and 13 Jbeta primers. The data were produced by immunoSEQ multiplex PCR, yet TCRdb's version contains in-frame clones alone and is incomplete. The data show a few hundred thousand clones, with about 79% seen just once and 1.5% to 2% held by the top ten. Study outcomes and limitations: The dataset shows that most TCR sequences were rare, while some public TCRs occurred in many donors.

To note about this clone: As yet, its antigen is unknown.

The rearrangement joins TRBV7-2 to TRBJ2-7, with unresolved D. Sequencing input: PBMCs. This receptor was taken from a man younger than 30 in good health and CMV-seronegative. In DNA form, the CDR3 reads TGTGCCAGCAGCTTAGACTCCTCAAGCTCCTACGAGCAGTACTTC. It is translated as CASSLDSSSSYEQYF.